The source of this T cell receptor (beta chain) is a study of cytotoxic CD8 clonotypes in ibrutinib-treated CLL. Study at large: Response material was collected after a median around 12 months of treatment, range 6 to 36.

The sequencing depth, 1 in 200,000 to 1 in 1 million T cells, was the target. Some clones are missing from TCRdb's copy, which holds only in-frame ones; the method was immunoSEQ multiplex PCR. Found here are more than 110,000 clones, about 76% of them singletons; the top ten hold approximately 5.1%. The sample was PBMCs, taken after 24 months of ibrutinib treatment. The origin of this receptor is a human donor with chronic lymphocytic leukemia.

CDR3 nucleotide sequence: TGTGCCACCTCCCGGGACTCGCACTACGAGCAGTACTTC. Encoded protein: CATSRDSHYEQYF. The V gene is TRBV27, the J gene TRBJ2-5; D may be TRBD2 (6 bases). The end of the DNA aligns better with TRBJ2-7, so the J call may be wrong. The germline gives CDR1 MNHEY, CDR2 SMNVEV (reference sequence). The CDR3 spans 13 residues.